Each of the 30 T cell receptor beta chains below was sequenced from the same sample in a study of shared clonotypes between healthy human individuals. Produced via immunoSEQ multiplex PCR; TCRdb's table is partial and in-frame only. The sample records 2 million to 2.5 million clones, 85% to 95% being singletons. Specimen: naive CD4+ T cells from PBMCs. Subset defined: CD45RA+ positively selected. Receptors were obtained from a man between 18 and 35 years old in good health. Some clones in this sample may be carry-over from other donors' samples.

V usage is TRBV28 and J usage is TRBJ2-2, with D possibly TRBD1 on 5 matching bases. CDR1 and CDR2 (germline): MDHEN, SYDVKM. This CDR3 region has 16 residues. Trimming removed 5 bases at V and 5 bases at J, with 18 bases between. Here the CDR3 DNA reads TGTGCCAGCAGTCCTGGTGGGGCGGTGGTTACCGGGGAGCTGTTTTTT. It codes for CASSPGGAVVTGELFF.

This clone has a single count. The chain carries TRBV18 and TRBJ2-5, with 11 bases matching TRBD2. This CDR3 has 15 residues. V lost 3 bases, J lost 4 bases, and 4 bases stayed unmatched. CDR1 and CDR2 from the germline V gene are KGHSH and LQKENI. The CDR3 DNA is TGTGCCAGCTCACCGGCCGGACTAGCGGGAGAGACCCAGTACTTC. Translation gives CASSPAGLAGETQYF.

This clone was found once. The V and J genes are TRBV7-3 and TRBJ2-5; D remains unclear. CDR3 length: 13 residues. V lost 3 bases and J 3 bases, leaving 8 bases between the germline ends. The germline gives CDR1 SGHTA, CDR2 FQGTGA. The CDR3 loop is CASSLSAEETQYF. In nucleotides, the CDR3 is TGTGCCAGCAGCTTGTCGGCTGAAGAGACCCAGTACTTC.

CDR3 sequence: CASTKPRVNEQFF. The CDR3 bases are TGTGCCAGCACTAAACCCCGAGTCAATGAGCAGTTCTTC. The genes are TRBV11-2 and TRBJ2-1; D remains unclear. Germline values: CDR1 SGHAT, CDR2 FQNNGV. This CDR3 is 13 amino acids long. The V and J ends lost 7 bases and 6 bases respectively, with 13 bases between them.

V and J are TRBV5-1 and TRBJ1-5; D gene uncertain. The CDR3 has 14 residues. The V gene's germline CDR1 is SGHRS and CDR2 YFSETQ. V was shortened by 0 bases and J by 5 bases, with 9 bases between the two germline ends. The CDR3 DNA reads as TGCGCCAGCAGCTTGGGAAACAAGGATCAGCCCCAGCATTTT. The encoded protein is CASSLGNKDQPQHF.

This sequence joins TRBV6-5 and TRBJ1-1; a weak D match, TRBD1 (6 bases). Germline V gene sequence: CDR1 MNHEY, CDR2 SVGAGI. This CDR3 has 15 residues. V was pared by 5 bases and J by 3 bases, with 16 bases between. The CDR3 spells CASSNWDTIYTEAFF. CDR3 nucleotides: TGTGCCAGCAGTAACTGGGACACTATTTACACTGAAGCTTTCTTT.

This rearrangement joins TRBV5-4 to TRBJ2-3; 7 bases are a match to TRBD2. The V gene's germline CDR1 is SGHNT and CDR2 YYREEE (reference sequence). The V and J ends lost 4 bases and 6 bases, in that order; junction bases with no gene match: 11. The CDR3 spans 15 residues. The CDR3 spells CASSPTSPKGDTQYF. In nucleotides, the CDR3 is TGTGCCAGCAGCCCGACTAGCCCAAAAGGGGATACGCAGTATTTT.

J is TRBJ2-1 and V is TRBV7-9, with 13 bases lining up with TRBD2. With V trimmed by 5 bases and J by 0 bases, 7 bases remained unmatched. The CDR3 is 18 amino acids. CDR1 is SEHNR and CDR2 is FQNEAQ in the germline V gene (reference sequence). The CDR3 DNA reads as TGTGCCAGCAGCACAACCCGGACTAGCGGGAGCTCCTACAATGAGCAGTTCTTC. Translation: CASSTTRTSGSSYNEQFF.

The chain joins TRBV4-1 to TRBJ2-3; maybe TRBD2 (5 bases). Looked up from germline, CDR1 is MGHRA and CDR2 is YSYEKL. The V end lost 8 bases, the J end lost 8 bases, and 14 bases lay between the germline ends. CDR3 length: 12 amino acids. The CDR3 is CASAIRGGTQYF. The DNA of the CDR3 is TGCGCCAGCGCGATTCGTGGAGGTACGCAGTATTTT.

The chain joins TRBV5-1 to TRBJ2-7, with 8 positions matching TRBD1. The length of the CDR3 is 17 residues. The junction had 12 bases not matched to a gene; V was cut back by 4 bases and J by 0 bases. CDR1 is SGHRS and CDR2 is YFSETQ in the germline V gene. CDR3 sequence: CASSLPRTGSSSYEQYF. The CDR3 DNA reads TGCGCCAGCAGCCTACCCCGGACAGGGAGTAGCTCCTACGAGCAGTACTTC. The full variable domain, with the rest looked up from reference TRBV5-1 and TRBJ2-7, is KAGVTQTPRYLIKTRGQQVTLSCSPISGHRSVSWYQQTPGQGLQFLFEYFSETQRNKGNFPGRFSGRQFSNSRSEMNVSTLELGDSALYLCASSLPRTGSSSYEQYFGPGTRLTVT.

The chain employs TRBV7-9 and TRBJ1-2; TRBD1 aligns across 10 bases. The germline V gene has CDR1 SEHNR and CDR2 FQNEAQ (reference sequence). V was pared by 5 bases and J by 7 bases, with 10 bases of the junction left unmatched. The CDR3 sequence is 15 residues long. The CDR3 region is CASSAPGQGSGGYTF. In DNA form, the CDR3 reads TGTGCCAGCAGCGCGCCGGGACAGGGGAGCGGTGGCTACACCTTC.

The CDR3 spells CASSWPSSTDTQYF. Written as DNA, the CDR3 is TGTGCCAGCAGTTGGCCGTCTAGCACAGATACGCAGTATTTT. This chain uses TRBV28 with TRBJ2-3; D not resolved. This CDR3 contains 14 residues. Trimming cost V 4 bases and J 0 bases, with 8 bases left between them. Looked up from germline, CDR1 is MDHEN and CDR2 is SYDVKM.

V gene TRBV6-7 combines with J gene TRBJ2-7; D remains ambiguous. TRBV6-7 belongs to the ORF category, with a function that is uncertain. The CDR3 loop spans 15 amino acids. The germline V and J ends were trimmed by 0 bases and 3 bases, with 12 bases remaining between them. CDR3: CASSYSKPTDYEQYF. Written as DNA, the CDR3 is TGTGCCAGCAGTTACTCGAAACCGACCGACTACGAGCAGTACTTC.

CDR3 sequence (DNA): TGTGCCAGCACCCAGGGGGACTATGGCTACACCTTC. Protein product: CASTQGDYGYTF. The rearrangement links TRBV2 to TRBJ1-2; 7 bases match TRBD1. Germline V gives CDR1 SNHLY, CDR2 FYNNEI. J gave up 3 bases and V 7 bases, and 2 bases lay outside the gene matches. The CDR3 totals 12 residues.

V usage is TRBV14 and J usage is TRBJ2-3; 11 bases fit TRBD2. The CDR3 is 16 amino acids. With 4 bases clipped from V and 3 bases from J, the junction kept 6 bases outside the gene matches. Germline-derived CDR1 and CDR2 are SGHDN and FVKESK. The CDR3 region has the DNA TGTGCCAGCAGCCTCTTAGCGGGAGGGATTACAGATACGCAGTATTTT. This sequence encodes CASSLLAGGITDTQYF.

J is TRBJ2-2 and V is TRBV7-3, with 15 bases that match TRBD2. The CDR3 is 17 amino acids. The V segment lost 6 bases and the J segment 7 bases; nucleotides outside the gene matches: 9. Germline CDR1 SGHTA, CDR2 FQGTGA. The DNA for the CDR3 is TGTGCCAGCAGTTCTCCGGGACTAGCGGGAGGATTCGGGGAGCTGTTTTTT. It specifies CASSSPGLAGGFGELFF.

Details on this clone: Its ends do not fully match the called genes, so a read error is possible. The V call is TRBV27, the J call TRBJ1-6; no clear D gene. CDR1 is MNHEY and CDR2 is SMNVEV in the germline V gene (reference sequence). The CDR3 spans 13 residues. The CDR3 is CASSLSTYSPLHF. CDR3 nucleotides: TGTGCCAGCAGTTTATCCACCTATTCGCCCCTCCACTTT.

The chain links TRBV10-1 to TRBJ2-1; the match to TRBD1 covers 7 bases. V shed 4 bases and J 7 bases; nucleotides not matched to a gene: 1. CDR1 is WNHNN and CDR2 is SYGVQD in the germline V gene (reference sequence). This CDR3 has 12 residues. CDR3 in DNA: TGCGCCAGCAGTGTGACAGGGAATGAGCAGTTCTTC. Residues: CASSVTGNEQFF.

The J gene is TRBJ1-6, the V gene TRBV28; D is possibly TRBD1 (5 bases). V lost 5 bases, J lost 5 bases, and 10 bases lay in between. Looked up from germline, CDR1 is MDHEN and CDR2 is SYDVKM. This CDR3 comprises 14 residues. The chain's CDR3 is CASSDDRDNSPLHF. CDR3 DNA: TGTGCCAGCAGTGACGACAGAGATAATTCACCCCTCCACTTT.

The chain is built from TRBV5-1 and TRBJ2-1; 11 bases are shared with TRBD2. The CDR3 totals 16 residues. Trimming cost V 4 bases and J 6 bases; bases outside gene matches: 9. The germline CDR1 and CDR2 sequences are SGHRS and YFSETQ. CDR3 residues: CASSLKGLAVGNEQFF. In nucleotides, the CDR3 is TGCGCCAGCAGCCTCAAGGGACTAGCGGTCGGCAATGAGCAGTTCTTC.

The chain employs TRBV4-2 and TRBJ2-1; TRBD2 agrees at 8 bases. V shed 2 bases and J 2 bases; nucleotides not matched to a gene: 17. The germline gives CDR1 LGHNA, CDR2 YNFKEQ. The CDR3 loop spans 20 amino acids. The CDR3 is CASSQIPITSQAGAYNEQFF. The CDR3 region has the DNA TGTGCCAGCAGCCAAATTCCAATAACTAGTCAAGCGGGGGCCTACAATGAGCAGTTCTTC.

The rearrangement links TRBV5-1 to TRBJ1-1, with 10 bases matching TRBD1. The CDR3 is 15 residues long. Per the germline V gene, CDR1 is SGHRS and CDR2 is YFSETQ. V shed 1 base and J 4 bases; nucleotides not matched to a gene: 4. Here the CDR3 DNA reads TGCGCCAGCAGCTTGTCGGGGACAGGGGCCACTGAAGCTTTCTTT. This translates into CASSLSGTGATEAFF.

This clone has only a few counts. The sample contains more than one DNA sequence encoding this CDR3. The chain links TRBV5-1 to TRBJ1-5, with TRBD1 matching 8 bases. The germline CDR1 and CDR2 sequences are SGHRS and YFSETQ. The CDR3 consists of 14 residues. Trimming cost V 4 bases and J 6 bases; bases outside gene matches: 6. CDR3 in amino acids: CASSTGTGGQPQHF. CDR3 sequence (DNA): TGCGCCAGCAGCACAGGGACAGGTGGTCAGCCCCAGCATTTT. The full variable domain, with the rest looked up from reference TRBV5-1 and TRBJ1-5, is KAGVTQTPRYLIKTRGQQVTLSCSPISGHRSVSWYQQTPGQGLQFLFEYFSETQRNKGNFPGRFSGRQFSNSRSEMNVSTLELGDSALYLCASSTGTGGQPQHFGDGTRLSIL.

This clone was detected once. This chain uses TRBV7-9 with TRBJ1-5; possible D gene TRBD1, 6 bases. Germline V gene data show CDR1 as SEHNR and CDR2 as FQNEAQ (reference sequence). V lost 4 bases and J lost 9, with 13 bases in between. This CDR3 region has 13 residues. The CDR3 region has the DNA TGTGCCAGCAGCTATACAGGGCTCGCGCCCCAGCATTTT. Its translation: CASSYTGLAPQHF.

This chain joins TRBV11-1 and TRBJ2-5, with 7 bases aligning to TRBD1. Germline V gives CDR1 SGHAT, CDR2 FQDESV (reference sequence). V lost 5 bases and J lost 5; bases outside the gene matches: 5. The length of the CDR3 is 13 residues. The CDR3 sequence: CASSTTGAETQYF. The CDR3, as DNA: TGTGCCAGCAGCACCACAGGGGCCGAGACCCAGTACTTC.

The rearrangement uses TRBV30 and TRBJ1-5; 7 bases line up with TRBD1. Germline V lookup: CDR1 GTSNPN, CDR2 SVGIG (reference sequence). CDR3 length equals 15 residues. Trimming at V came to 6 bases and at J to 6 bases, leaving 14 bases not matched to a gene. Here the CDR3 reads CACSNYTGVGQPQHF. CDR3 DNA: TGTGCCTGCAGCAACTACACAGGGGTAGGTCAGCCCCAGCATTTT.

The chain has TRBV7-9 and TRBJ1-5; D might be TRBD1 (6 bases). The CDR3 has 18 amino acids. The germline V and J ends were trimmed by 0 bases and 3 bases, with 18 bases remaining between them. Germline V gene sequence: CDR1 SEHNR, CDR2 FQNEAQ (reference sequence). This CDR3 reads CASSLADRPRANNQPQHF. In nucleotides, the CDR3 is TGTGCCAGCAGCTTAGCGGACAGACCTCGGGCAAACAATCAGCCCCAGCATTTT.

This chain uses TRBV5-1 with TRBJ2-5; 12 bases match TRBD1. The CDR3 is made up of 17 amino acids. The trim removed 4 bases at V and 5 bases at J, leaving 12 bases unmatched. The germline V gene encodes CDR1 SGHRS and CDR2 YFSETQ. The CDR3 here is CASSPGDRGLLGETQYF. CDR3 nucleotides: TGCGCCAGCAGCCCCGGGGACAGGGGGCTCCTGGGTGAGACCCAGTACTTC.

The V and J genes are TRBV5-4 and TRBJ1-2; 7 nucleotides match TRBD1. The junction had 8 bases not matched to a gene; V was cut back by 4 bases and J by 5 bases. This CDR3 contains 14 residues. Per germline, CDR1 SGHNT and CDR2 YYREEE (reference sequence). CDR3 DNA: TGTGCCAGCAGCGTACGACAGGGAGGGTATGGCTACACCTTC. Amino acids: CASSVRQGGYGYTF.

This chain uses TRBV7-6 with TRBJ1-4, with D possibly matching TRBD1 (5 bases). In germline, CDR1 is SGHVS, CDR2 FNYEAQ. V was clipped by 2 bases and J by 8 bases, with 15 bases between them. This CDR3 is built from 15 residues. The CDR3 coding sequence is TGTGCCAGCAGCTTACGTGGGGGGACGGGGGAAAAACTGTTTTTT. Protein: CASSLRGGTGEKLFF.